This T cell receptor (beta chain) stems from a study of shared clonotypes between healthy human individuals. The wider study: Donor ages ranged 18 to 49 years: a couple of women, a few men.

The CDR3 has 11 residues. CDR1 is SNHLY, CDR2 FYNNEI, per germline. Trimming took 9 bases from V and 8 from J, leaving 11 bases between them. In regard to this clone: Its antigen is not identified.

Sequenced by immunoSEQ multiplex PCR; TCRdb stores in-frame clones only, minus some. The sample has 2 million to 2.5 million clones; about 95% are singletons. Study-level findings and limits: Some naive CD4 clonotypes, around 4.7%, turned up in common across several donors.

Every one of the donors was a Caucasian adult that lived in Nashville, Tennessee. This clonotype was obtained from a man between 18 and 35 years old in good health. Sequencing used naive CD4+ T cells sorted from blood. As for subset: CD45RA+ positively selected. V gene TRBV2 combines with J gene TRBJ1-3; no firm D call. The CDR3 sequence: CASTARDTIYF. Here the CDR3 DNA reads TGTGCCAGTACCGCGCGTGACACCATATATTTT.